The 18 T cell receptor beta chains given below trace back to one sample, sequenced in a study of Graves' ophthalmopathy and Graves' hyperthyroidism. As the template, RNA transcripts were used to amplify TCR beta CDR3 regions. RT-PCR was first run with HTBI primers, then multiplex PCR in a second round. From the multiplex PCR reads, TCRdb called clonotypes with MiXCR, one entry per CDR3 protein. The sample shows about 390,000 distinct CDR3 sequences, approximately 17% of them seen only once. Sequencing was carried out using peripheral blood. Receptor source: an adult woman with stable Graves' hyperthyroidism.

The sample holds many counts of this clonotype. The J gene is TRBJ2-4, the V gene TRBV5-5; D ambiguous. CDR3 length: 12 amino acids. The V and J ends lost 2 bases and 11 bases respectively, with 11 bases between them. Germline V gene data show CDR1 as SGHKS and CDR2 as YYEKEE (reference sequence). As DNA, the CDR3 is TGTGCCAGCAGCTTAGTCGACGGAGTTCAGTACTTC. Amino acids: CASSLVDGVQYF.

This clonotype occurred a few times. This sequence joins TRBV6-2 or TRBV6-3 and TRBJ2-5; TRBD2 matches 8 bases. V lost 6 bases and J lost 4; bases outside the gene matches: 7. This CDR3 has 14 residues. Germline V gene sequence: CDR1 MNHEY, CDR2 SVGEGT. The CDR3 loop reads CASRRTSSRETQYF. CDR3 sequence (DNA): TGTGCCAGCAGACGGACTAGCTCTAGAGAGACCCAGTACTTC.

This clonotype has at least ten counts. V and J are TRBV6-1 and TRBJ1-6; D unclear. Germline assignment: CDR1 MNHNS and CDR2 SASEGT. Trimming took 4 bases from V and 5 from J, leaving 9 bases between them. The CDR3 totals 14 residues. This CDR3 is CASSGYRDNSPLHF. The DNA for the CDR3 is TGTGCCAGCAGTGGTTATAGGGATAATTCACCCCTCCACTTT.

This clonotype was seen many times. The V call is TRBV11-2, the J call TRBJ2-7; D is ambiguous. CDR3 length equals 13 residues. Germline CDR1 and CDR2: SGHAT and FQNNGV. The germline V and J ends were trimmed by 8 bases and 3 bases, with 14 bases remaining between them. The CDR3 is CASEEHPGYEQYF. The CDR3 nucleotides are TGTGCCAGCGAAGAGCACCCGGGCTACGAGCAGTACTTC.

This clonotype occurred a few times. This may be a read error, as it is one base from a much larger clone. The V gene is TRBV19, the J gene TRBJ2-2; D may be TRBD1 or TRBD2 (5 bases each). The germline V gene has CDR1 LNHDA and CDR2 SQIVND (reference sequence). The CDR3 is 14 residues long. CDR3 protein: CASSAGHSTGELCF. CDR3 bases: TGTGCCAGTAGTGCTGGACATTCGACCGGGGAGCTGTGTTTT.

The rearrangement joins TRBV3-1 to TRBJ2-5; 11 nucleotides match TRBD2. The CDR3 is 20 amino acids. Trimming removed 0 bases from V and 1 base from J; junction bases left unmatched: 13. Germline V lookup: CDR1 LGHDT, CDR2 YNNKEL (reference sequence). For the CDR3, the DNA is TGTGCCAGCAGCCAAGATCCCCTACGACTAGCGGGGAAATTCCAAGAGACCCAGTACTTC. It translates to CASSQDPLRLAGKFQETQYF.

This clonotype appeared a few times. V is TRBV13 and J is TRBJ1-1; 9 bases align to TRBD1. Germline V gene sequence: CDR1 PRHDT, CDR2 FYEKMQ (reference sequence). Losses at the gene ends were 5 bases for V and 3 bases for J; bases not matched to a gene: 7. The CDR3 covers 15 residues. The CDR3, as DNA: TGTGCCAGCAGCCGAAGGACAGGGGCGGACACTGAAGCTTTCTTT. It is translated as CASSRRTGADTEAFF.

This clonotype was seen repeatedly, ten times or more. The chain uses TRBV12-5 and TRBJ2-2, with a tentative D call TRBD2 (5 bases). Per germline, CDR1 LGHNT and CDR2 FRNRAP. This CDR3 spans 16 amino acids. Trimming took off 8 bases at V and 4 bases at J, with 20 bases between the two ends. For the CDR3, the DNA is TGTGCTAGTCGACATCGTAGTCGGGATGGCACCGGGGAGCTGTTTTTT. Protein: CASRHRSRDGTGELFF.

The chain recombines TRBV20-1 with TRBJ2-2; the match to TRBD2 covers 8 bases. Germline V gene data show CDR1 as DFQATT and CDR2 as SNEGSKA (reference sequence). The junction had 1 base not matched to a gene; V was cut back by 3 bases and J by 4 bases. The CDR3 sequence is 13 residues long. CDR3: CSASGRATGELFF. The CDR3 nucleotides read TGCAGTGCTAGCGGGAGGGCCACCGGGGAGCTGTTTTTT.

This clonotype was seen at least ten times. The J gene is TRBJ2-5, the V gene TRBV5-5; TRBD1 might be the D (5 bases). The CDR3 spans 13 residues. Germline CDR1 SGHKS, CDR2 YYEKEE (reference sequence). Trimming pared 0 bases from V and 3 bases from J, leaving 6 bases between. The CDR3 DNA follows: TGTGCCAGCAGCTTGGGGGGCGAAGAGACCCAGTACTTC. Amino acids: CASSLGGEETQYF.

In its sample, this clonotype was seen many times. The V call is TRBV12-3 or TRBV12-4, the J call TRBJ1-1, with 11 bases matching TRBD1. The junction had 15 bases not matched to a gene; V was cut back by 4 bases and J by 2 bases. The CDR3 contains 19 residues. This chain's CDR3 is CASSSWQTDRGRLNTEAFF. As DNA, the CDR3 is TGTGCCAGCAGTTCCTGGCAGACGGACAGGGGGCGTCTTAACACTGAAGCTTTCTTT.

There are many counts of this clonotype. The V call is TRBV5-1, the J call TRBJ2-7; a weak D match, TRBD1 (5 bases). In germline, CDR1 is SGHRS, CDR2 YFSETQ. V was clipped by 0 bases and J by 2 bases, with 12 bases between them. There are 15 residues in the CDR3. The CDR3 sequence is CASSLERQPTYEQYF. CDR3 sequence (DNA): TGCGCCAGCAGCTTGGAGCGACAGCCCACCTACGAGCAGTACTTC.

The table lists this clonotype with a few counts. The chain recombines TRBV28 with TRBJ1-1; D not resolved. The CDR3 length is 12 residues. Between the trimmed V and J ends, which lost 7 bases and 8 bases, there was a span of 14 bases. Germline assignment: CDR1 MDHEN and CDR2 SYDVKM. In DNA, the CDR3 is TGTGCCAGCACCCGACAAGGAGGGGAAGCTTTCTTT. Its translation is CASTRQGGEAFF.

This rearrangement joins TRBV12-3 or TRBV12-4 to TRBJ2-5, with 10 bases identical to TRBD2. This CDR3 is 14 amino acids long. V was clipped by 6 bases and J by 2 bases; unmatched bases: 3. The CDR3 region has the DNA TGTGCCAGCAGAACTAGCGGGGTGCAAGAGACCCAGTACTTC. The encoded protein is CASRTSGVQETQYF.

The CDR3 nucleotides are TGTGCCAGGGGAGGACAGGGCACTAACTATGGCTACACCTTC. This translates into CARGGQGTNYGYTF. The V and J genes are TRBV2 and TRBJ1-2, with 8 bases that match TRBD1. This CDR3 region has 14 residues. V dropped 9 bases and J dropped 0; count of bases not matched to a gene: 6. CDR1 is SNHLY and CDR2 is FYNNEI in the germline V gene. The full variable domain, its missing parts supplied by reference TRBV2 and TRBJ1-2, is EPEVTQTPSHQVTQMGQEVILRCVPISNHLYFYWYRQILGQKVEFLVSFYNNEISEKSEIFDDQFSVERPDGSNFTLKIRSTKLEDSAMYFCARGGQGTNYGYTFGSGTRLTVV.

This clonotype was seen repeatedly, ten times or more. The rearrangement links TRBV12-3 or TRBV12-4 to TRBJ1-2; D ambiguous. The CDR3 is made up of 13 amino acids. Trimming took off 7 bases at V and 8 bases at J, with 17 bases between the two ends. Written as DNA, the CDR3 is TGTGCCAGCACCGTCGCGGCGGCTCTGGGCTACACCTTC. Protein product: CASTVAAALGYTF.

This clonotype was detected once. The rearrangement uses TRBV7-9 and TRBJ1-1, with D perhaps matching TRBD1 (5 bases). V dropped 5 bases and J dropped 1 base, with 14 bases sitting between them. CDR1 is SEHNR, CDR2 FQNEAQ, per germline (reference sequence). The CDR3 length is 15 residues. The CDR3 region is CASSTKRGQNTEAFF. The CDR3, as DNA: TGTGCCAGCAGCACTAAGAGGGGCCAGAACACTGAAGCTTTCTTT.

This clonotype was found many times. V gene TRBV5-6 combines with J gene TRBJ1-3; a possible D gene is TRBD1 (5 bases). The V and J ends lost 1 base and 6 bases respectively, with 8 bases between them. CDR3 size: 13 residues. Germline V lookup: CDR1 SGHDT, CDR2 YYEEEE. The CDR3: CASSLYGQNTIYF. DNA for the CDR3: TGTGCCAGCAGCTTGTATGGACAAAACACCATATATTTT.